A single sample gave rise to the 2 T cell receptor beta chains below, sequenced in a study of response to subunit inactivated influenza vaccine. TCRdb independently ran MiXCR on the RT-PCR reads; one entry per CDR3 protein. The sample contains hundreds of thousands of distinct CDR3 sequences, approximately 14% of which appear only once. The specimen comprised PBMCs from blood, sampled around 15 days before vaccination. The receptor source for this set is a man aged 50 or older who received an inactivated influenza vaccine.

This sequence joins TRBV7-9 and TRBJ2-5; D is perhaps TRBD2 (7 bases). The V gene's germline CDR1 is SEHNR and CDR2 FQNEAQ (reference sequence). This CDR3 has 15 residues. V was clipped by 0 bases and J by 5 bases, with 13 bases between them. CDR3 sequence: CASSLALGGAETQYF. The CDR3 nucleotides read TGTGCCAGCAGCTTAGCCTTGGGGGGGGCGGAGACCCAGTACTTC.

This clonotype has a handful of counts. The gene calls are TRBV7-2 and TRBJ2-2; TRBD2 aligns across 9 bases. Germline lookup yields CDR1 SGHTA and CDR2 FQGNSA. V dropped 5 bases and J dropped 4; count of bases not matched to a gene: 5. This CDR3 region has 15 residues. The CDR3 sequence is CASSPGTSSTGELFF. CDR3 DNA sequence: TGTGCCAGCAGCCCGGGGACTAGCAGCACCGGGGAGCTGTTTTTT.